The following is a T cell receptor beta chain sequence with its context. The V gene's germline CDR1 is SGHNT and CDR2 YENEEA. This CDR3 contains 14 residues. V shed 1 base and J shed 3 bases, with 8 bases lying between them. This sample stems from a study of blood T cell repertoires in COVID-19. In the original processing: The assay estimated nucleated cells by amplifying reference gene primers. Data came from immunoSEQ multiplex PCR; TCRdb stores just in-frame clones and leaves some out. V, J and clone size were drawn from that table, and D and trimming were deduced from the DNA. The sample lists about 390,000 clones; about 90% were seen once.

This clonotype was obtained from a woman aged 55-69 years with COVID-19, enrolled during active disease. V is TRBV11-3 and J is TRBJ2-3; D uncertain. Sequencing was performed on peripheral blood. The CDR3 spells CASSLGRATDTQYF. In DNA form, the CDR3 reads TGTGCCAGCAGCTTAGGTCGAGCGACAGATACGCAGTATTTT. Using reference TRBV11-3 and TRBJ2-3 for the parts outside the CDR3, the full variable domain is EAGVVQSPRYKIIEKKQPVAFWCNPISGHNTLYWYLQNLGQGPELLIRYENEEAVDDSQLPKDRFSAERLKGVDSTLKIQPAELGDSAVYLCASSLGRATDTQYFGPGTRLTVL.